This TCR beta chain originates from a study of blood T cell repertoires in COVID-19. About the research overall: Researchers got acute and convalescent COVID-19 samples from the United States, Italy and Spain. PBMCs, B-cell-depleted T cells, or T cells were the source of the cDNA or gDNA that made up the material.

Per the original methods: Amplifying reference gene primers gave estimates of nucleated cell counts. This table comes from immunoSEQ multiplex PCR, and its TCRdb copy is limited to in-frame clones, with some not included. The V and J calls and the clone size are those of that table, but D and trimming were determined from the DNA. The profile covers more than 60,000 clones, with about nine tenths appearing a single time and approximately 16% taken by the ten largest. There are 14 residues in the CDR3. V was trimmed by 7 bases and J by 3 bases, leaving 12 bases between them. Germline CDR1 is MNHEY and CDR2 is SMNVEV (reference sequence).

The sequencing sample was made of peripheral blood. This receptor was identified in an elderly woman with active or convalescent COVID-19. The chain employs TRBV27 and TRBJ2-2; weak D call: TRBD1 (6 bases). The DNA for the CDR3 is TGTGCCAGCACGTCAGGGGCGTACACCGGGGAGCTGTTTTTT. Amino acid sequence: CASTSGAYTGELFF.